This T cell receptor (beta chain) was observed in a study of blood T cell repertoires in COVID-19. For the study at large: The United States, Italy and Spain supplied acute and convalescent COVID-19 samples. T cells, B-cell-depleted T cells, or PBMCs provided the cDNA or gDNA that served as material.

This clone was recorded once. Germline CDR1 is SEHNR and CDR2 is FQNEAQ (reference sequence). Losses at the gene ends were 3 bases for V and 4 bases for J; bases not matched to a gene: 12. The CDR3 length is 17 residues. The authors' processing: How many nucleated cells were present was estimated from reference gene primer amplification. Assay used: immunoSEQ multiplex PCR; TCRdb lists only in-frame clones, some missing. V, J and clone size are taken as reported in that table, and D and trimming were inferred from the DNA itself. The table lists over 95,000 clones, around 74% of them singletons. The chain recombines TRBV7-9 with TRBJ2-1; 7 positions agree with TRBD2. Sequences were obtained from peripheral blood. This TCR derives from a woman of 80 years or more with active or convalescent COVID-19. CDR3 sequence: CASSFSKAGEIYNEQFF. The CDR3 DNA is TGTGCCAGCAGCTTTTCGAAGGCGGGAGAAATTTACAATGAGCAGTTCTTC.